Listed below are T cell receptor beta chains from one sample, sequenced in a study of spatial heterogeneity in lung cancer. Each CDR3 protein is one row after TCRdb ran MiXCR on the 5' RACE reads. Here the sample spans some 44,000 distinct CDR3 sequences, roughly 15% being singletons. The input for sequencing was PBMCs, taken at surgery. All receptors come from a male donor with early-stage non-small cell lung cancer. Each CDR3 is given with its conserved first and last residue. A D gene is named only where the DNA matches it firmly. Only some rows state a clone size, as once, few, many or a class for expanded clones.

J: TRBJ2-1; D: TRBD2; V: TRBV19; size: many; CDR3: CASSKQGLAGANEQFF; DNA: TGTGCCAGTAGTAAACAGGGACTAGCGGGAGCGAATGAGCAGTTCTTC
J: TRBJ2-3; D: .; V: TRBV29-1; size: many; CDR3: CSGTLGTQYF; DNA: TGCAGCGGGACACTGGGTACGCAGTATTTT
J: TRBJ2-1; D: .; V: TRBV4-1; size: many; CDR3: CASSQGLNNEQFF; DNA: TGCGCCAGCAGCCAGGGACTCAACAATGAGCAGTTCTTC
J: TRBJ2-1; D: TRBD2; V: TRBV6-6; size: many; CDR3: CASSPRLAGGAHNEQFF; DNA: TGTGCCAGCAGTCCCAGACTAGCGGGGGGAGCCCACAATGAGCAGTTCTTC
J: TRBJ1-3; D: .; V: TRBV4-1; size: .; CDR3: CASSQGLRASSGNTIYF; DNA: TGCGCCAGCAGCCAAGGACTCAGGGCCAGCTCTGGAAACACCATATATTTT
J: TRBJ2-1; D: TRBD2; V: TRBV14; size: few; CDR3: CASSQDRAGVNHEQFF; DNA: TGTGCCAGCAGCCAAGATAGAGCGGGGGTAAACCATGAGCAGTTCTTC
J: TRBJ1-5; D: .; V: TRBV7-9; size: many; CDR3: CASSLNGAGAQHF; DNA: TGTGCCAGCAGCTTAAACGGGGCGGGAGCCCAGCATTTT
J: TRBJ1-1; D: .; V: TRBV7-2; size: few; CDR3: CASGLLNTEAFF; DNA: TGTGCCAGCGGACTCCTGAACACTGAAGCTTTCTTT
J: TRBJ2-7; D: TRBD2; V: TRBV15; size: few; CDR3: CATSRQRGGYEQYF; DNA: TGTGCCACCAGCAGACAGCGGGGGGGCTACGAGCAGTACTTC
J: TRBJ1-4; D: TRBD1; V: TRBV14; size: few; CDR3: CASGGQNTEKLFF; DNA: TGTGCCAGCGGGGGACAGAATACTGAAAAACTGTTTTTT
J: TRBJ2-5; D: TRBD2; V: TRBV10-1; size: many; CDR3: CASSETSGGFKETQYF; DNA: TGCGCCAGCAGTGAGACTAGCGGGGGTTTTAAAGAGACCCAGTACTTC
J: TRBJ2-1; D: TRBD2; V: TRBV3-1; size: many; CDR3: CASSQDRTSGFGYEQFF; DNA: TGTGCCAGCAGCCAAGATCGGACTAGCGGATTCGGGTATGAGCAGTTCTTC
J: TRBJ2-7; D: TRBD2; V: TRBV28; size: many; CDR3: CASRIGLAGRYEQYF; DNA: TGTGCCAGCAGAATCGGACTAGCGGGCCGCTACGAGCAGTACTTC
J: TRBJ2-2; D: .; V: TRBV7-8; size: many; CDR3: CASSLREESGELFF; DNA: TGTGCCAGCAGCTTACGCGAGGAATCCGGGGAGCTGTTTTTT
J: TRBJ2-5; D: TRBD2; V: TRBV6-1; size: .; CDR3: CASSLYGRLAGGPETQYF; DNA: TGTGCCAGCAGTCTCTACGGTCGACTAGCGGGGGGCCCAGAGACCCAGTACTTC
J: TRBJ2-1; D: .; V: TRBV20-1; size: few; CDR3: CSARAKGSSYNEQFF; DNA: TGCAGTGCTAGGGCCAAGGGAAGCTCCTACAATGAGCAGTTCTTC
J: TRBJ1-5; D: .; V: TRBV6-6; size: many; CDR3: CASSYRGYQPQHF; DNA: TGTGCCAGCAGTTACAGGGGATATCAGCCCCAGCATTTT
J: TRBJ2-1; D: .; V: TRBV19; size: .; CDR3: CASSAWRNEQFF; DNA: TGTGCCAGTAGTGCCTGGAGGAATGAGCAGTTCTTC
J: TRBJ2-7; D: .; V: TRBV5-1; size: .; CDR3: CASSLATYEQYF; DNA: TGCGCCAGCAGCCTAGCAACCTACGAGCAGTACTTC
J: TRBJ2-1; D: .; V: TRBV28; size: many; CDR3: CASSLPGVGNNEQFF; DNA: TGTGCCAGCAGTTTACCGGGAGTGGGTAACAATGAGCAGTTCTTC
J: TRBJ1-2; D: TRBD1; V: TRBV4-1; size: .; CDR3: CASSQDPGQGASGYTF; DNA: TGCGCCAGCAGCCAAGATCCGGGACAGGGGGCGTCGGGCTACACCTTC
J: TRBJ1-2; D: .; V: TRBV7-2; size: many; CDR3: CASSSLRDIVNYGYTF; DNA: TGTGCCAGCAGCTCCCTCCGGGACATCGTTAACTATGGCTACACCTTC
J: TRBJ2-2; D: TRBD1; V: TRBV29-1; size: .; CDR3: CSVRKGAVNTGELFF; DNA: TGCAGCGTTCGCAAGGGGGCCGTGAACACCGGGGAGCTGTTTTTT
J: TRBJ1-5; D: TRBD1; V: TRBV3-1; size: many; CDR3: CASSQGTGGGQPQHF; DNA: TGTGCCAGCAGCCAGGGGACAGGGGGCGGGCAGCCCCAGCATTTT
J: TRBJ2-7; D: TRBD2; V: TRBV28; size: .; CDR3: CASSLSGAGSYEQYF; DNA: TGTGCCAGCAGTTTATCCGGAGCGGGATCCTACGAGCAGTACTTC
J: TRBJ1-1; D: .; V: TRBV2; size: few; CDR3: CASSSRTGDTEAFF; DNA: TGTGCCAGCAGTTCCCGGACGGGAGACACTGAAGCTTTCTTT
J: TRBJ2-3; D: TRBD2; V: TRBV5-1; size: few; CDR3: CASSLSTSGGTDTQYF; DNA: TGCGCCAGCAGCTTGTCCACTAGCGGGGGCACAGATACGCAGTATTTT
J: TRBJ2-1; D: TRBD2; V: TRBV4-1; size: few; CDR3: CASRTPGTSHNEQFF; DNA: TGCGCCAGCAGGACTCCCGGGACTAGTCACAATGAGCAGTTCTTC
J: TRBJ1-2; D: .; V: TRBV7-2; size: many; CDR3: CASSLGGSNYGYTF; DNA: TGTGCCAGCAGCTTAGGAGGTAGTAACTATGGCTACACCTTC
J: TRBJ2-2; D: .; V: TRBV7-7; size: once; CDR3: CASSYSGDTGELFF; DNA: TGTGCTAGCAGCTATAGCGGAGACACCGGGGAGCTGTTTTTT
J: TRBJ2-1; D: TRBD2; V: TRBV11-2; size: few; CDR3: CASSFTRGVRVEQFF; DNA: TGTGCCAGCAGCTTTACTCGGGGGGTTAGGGTCGAGCAGTTCTTC